A single T cell receptor (beta chain) is shown here with its context. Its antigen is currently unknown. A read error may account for a junction end that differs from germline. This entry belongs to a study of cytomegalovirus exposure and HLA in healthy donors. Study-wide findings and caveats: For most subjects, TCR beta sequences were reported to predict HLA-A and HLA-B alleles with accuracy. The Asian-associated ancestry cluster reportedly had fewer N-insertions than the roughly 700-donor mean in a later analysis. Some V segments, including TRBV6-2 and TRBV6-3, were excluded as indistinguishable. As a later analysis showed, several of the most significant clusters appeared to be linked to common viral pathogens.

The primer mix had 60 Vbeta and 13 Jbeta primers. Generated by immunoSEQ multiplex PCR, the TCRdb table keeps only in-frame clones and is missing some. Among roughly 190,000 clones listed, about 62% were seen once. This CDR3 is 16 amino acids long. CDR1 SEHNR and CDR2 FQNEAQ come from the germline V gene (reference sequence). The chain links TRBV7-9 to TRBJ2-7, with 10 positions matching TRBD1. The sequencing sample was made of PBMCs. This TCR came from a man aged 40-55 years in good health and CMV-seronegative. The CDR3 reads CSSSHLRTDRGHEQYF. The CDR3 DNA follows: TGTTCCAGCAGCCATCTAAGAACCGACAGGGGGCACGAGCAGTACTTC.